Presented here are 5 T cell receptor beta chains from one specimen sequenced in a study of preoperative IRX-2 immunotherapy in early breast cancer. Sequenced by immunoSEQ multiplex PCR; TCRdb stores in-frame clones only, minus some. The sample carries roughly 25,000 clones, around 89% recorded once. Stated treatment: preoperative locoregional IRX-2 cytokine immunotherapy. The input for sequencing was tumor tissue, taken after IRX-2 immunotherapy. The receptors shown here come from a human donor with breast cancer.

The chain has TRBV9 and TRBJ2-4; D perhaps matches TRBD1 (5 bases). The V end was cut by 4 bases, the J end by 4 bases, with 12 bases between. The CDR3 has 14 residues. From germline, CDR1 is SGDLS and CDR2 YYNGEE. The CDR3 coding sequence is TGTGCCAGCAGCCCCCAGGGCAGTAAAAACATTCAGTACTTC. The encoded protein is CASSPQGSKNIQYF.

This clone was detected once. This chain joins TRBV15 and TRBJ2-3; D gene ambiguous. Trimming took off 0 bases at V and 2 bases at J, with 6 bases between the two ends. The CDR3 contains 14 residues. Looked up from germline, CDR1 is LNHNV and CDR2 is YYDKDF (reference sequence). The DNA of the CDR3 is TGTGCCACCAGCAGAGACGATACCACAGATACGCAGTATTTT. Protein: CATSRDDTTDTQYF.

The chain employs TRBV7-2 and TRBJ2-7, with TRBD2 matching over 7 bases. Germline values: CDR1 SGHTA, CDR2 FQGNSA. This CDR3 is 16 amino acids long. Germline trimming cut 2 bases from V and 1 base from J; bases unmatched to any gene: 8. CDR3 region: CASSLTAAGLSYEQYF. The CDR3 DNA sequence: TGTGCCAGCAGCTTAACCGCAGCGGGGCTTTCCTACGAGCAGTACTTC. Combining the CDR3 with reference TRBV7-2 and TRBJ2-7 gives the whole variable domain GAGVSQSPSNKVTEKGKDVELRCDPISGHTALYWYRQSLGQGLEFLIYFQGNSAPDKSGLPSDRFSAERTGGSVSTLTIQRTQQEDSAVYLCASSLTAAGLSYEQYFGPGTRLTVT.

The chain couples TRBV11-2 to TRBJ1-6; D remains ambiguous. Trimming removed 7 bases from V and 17 bases from J, with 21 bases in between. Per the germline V gene, CDR1 is SGHAT and CDR2 is FQNNGV. The CDR3 totals 13 residues. CDR3 in amino acids: CASTNPPYTLFHF. The CDR3 DNA reads TGTGCCAGCACCAATCCTCCCTACACTCTGTTCCACTTT.

The rearrangement joins TRBV27 to TRBJ2-2; TRBD2 is a possible D gene (6 bases). V lost 1 base and J lost 1, with 16 bases in between. Germline V gene lookup returns CDR1 MNHEY and CDR2 SMNVEV (reference sequence). The CDR3 runs to 18 residues. CDR3 in amino acids: CASSLFPSPAGNTGELFF. In DNA form, the CDR3 reads TGTGCCAGCAGTTTATTCCCCTCGCCAGCGGGGAACACCGGGGAGCTGTTTTTT.